The rows below give T cell receptor beta chains drawn from one sample of a study of identical twins. Each CDR3 protein is one row after TCRdb ran MiXCR on the 5' RACE reads. The sample includes hundreds of thousands of distinct CDR3 sequences, roughly an eighth of them seen just once. Sequencing was performed on memory (CD45RO+) T cells sorted from blood. The receptors were gathered from a woman aged 18-35 years in good health. The CDR3 runs from the conserved cysteine through the conserved F or W. D genes are given only for firm matches. Rows give clone size only sometimes, using once, few, many, or a class for an expanded clone.

j_gene: TRBJ2-7
v_gene: TRBV3-1
len: 13
d_gene: .
abundance: .
CDR3nt: TGTGCCAGCAGCCAAGCAGGGTCCTACGAGCAGTACTTC
CDR3aa: CASSQAGSYEQYF

j_gene: TRBJ1-5
v_gene: TRBV2
len: 14
d_gene: TRBD1
abundance: .
CDR3nt: TGTGCCAGCAGCCCGGACAGGGGGAATCAGCCCCAGCATTTT
CDR3aa: CASSPDRGNQPQHF

j_gene: TRBJ2-1
v_gene: TRBV6-5
len: 14
d_gene: TRBD2
abundance: .
CDR3nt: TGTGCCAGCAGTTGGGGACTAGCTGGAGGTGAGCAGTTCTTC
CDR3aa: CASSWGLAGGEQFF

j_gene: TRBJ1-1
v_gene: TRBV11-2
len: 15
d_gene: TRBD1
abundance: few
CDR3nt: TGTGCCAGCAGGTGGACAGGGGGTATGAACACTGAAGCTTTCTTT
CDR3aa: CASRWTGGMNTEAFF

j_gene: TRBJ2-7
v_gene: TRBV7-9
len: 12
d_gene: .
abundance: .
CDR3nt: TGTGCCAGCAGCCCTCAAAATTACGAGCAGTACTTC
CDR3aa: CASSPQNYEQYF

j_gene: TRBJ2-3
v_gene: TRBV6-2/TRBV6-3
len: 16
d_gene: TRBD2
abundance: .
CDR3nt: TGTGCCAGCAGTTACTCGCTAGCGGGAGGCGTAGATACGCAGTATTTT
CDR3aa: CASSYSLAGGVDTQYF

j_gene: TRBJ2-3
v_gene: TRBV7-2
len: 15
d_gene: .
abundance: .
CDR3nt: TGTGCCAGCAGCTTATGGGGGGTAGCGGCAGATACGCAGTATTTT
CDR3aa: CASSLWGVAADTQYF

j_gene: TRBJ1-6
v_gene: TRBV20-1
len: 15
d_gene: TRBD1
abundance: .
CDR3nt: TGCAGTGCTTCGAGGGGGACAGGGCGGAATTCACCCCTCCACTTT
CDR3aa: CSASRGTGRNSPLHF

j_gene: TRBJ1-5
v_gene: TRBV24-1
len: 15
d_gene: .
abundance: few
CDR3nt: TGTGCCACCAGAGAACAGGTTTATAGCAATCAGCCCCAGCATTTT
CDR3aa: CATREQVYSNQPQHF

j_gene: TRBJ1-5
v_gene: TRBV5-1
len: 15
d_gene: .
abundance: many
CDR3nt: TGCGCCAGCAGCTTGTACGGTGGTATTGATCAGCCCCAGCATTTT
CDR3aa: CASSLYGGIDQPQHF

j_gene: TRBJ2-5
v_gene: TRBV6-1
len: 13
d_gene: .
abundance: few
CDR3nt: TGTGCCAGCGGGCAGGGGACACAAGAGACCCAGTACTTC
CDR3aa: CASGQGTQETQYF

j_gene: TRBJ2-3
v_gene: TRBV5-1
len: 16
d_gene: TRBD2
abundance: few
CDR3nt: TGCGCCAGCAGCTCCAACACAGGGCGGGGGGCAGATACGCAGTATTTT
CDR3aa: CASSSNTGRGADTQYF

j_gene: TRBJ2-1
v_gene: TRBV5-1
len: 16
d_gene: TRBD1
abundance: .
CDR3nt: TGCGCCAGCAGCTTGGAGGGACAGGGATTTTACAATGAGCAGTTCTTC
CDR3aa: CASSLEGQGFYNEQFF

j_gene: TRBJ1-2
v_gene: TRBV10-3
len: 12
d_gene: .
abundance: many
CDR3nt: TGTGCCATCAGTGAGCAAACGACCCTATCTGAGTTC
CDR3aa: CAISEQTTLSEF

j_gene: TRBJ2-2
v_gene: TRBV20-1
len: 13
d_gene: .
abundance: .
CDR3nt: TGCAGTGTTAGGGAACCGAACACCGGGGAGCTGTTTTTT
CDR3aa: CSVREPNTGELFF

j_gene: TRBJ1-4
v_gene: TRBV7-3
len: 15
d_gene: .
abundance: once
CDR3nt: TGTGCCAGCAGCCCCCGTGGGGGGCAGGGTGAAAAACTGTTTTTT
CDR3aa: CASSPRGGQGEKLFF

j_gene: TRBJ2-7
v_gene: TRBV5-1
len: 13
d_gene: .
abundance: .
CDR3nt: TGCGCCAGCAGCTTGTCAGCTCCCTACGAGCAGTACTTC
CDR3aa: CASSLSAPYEQYF

j_gene: TRBJ2-1
v_gene: TRBV12-3/TRBV12-4
len: 12
d_gene: .
abundance: .
CDR3nt: TGTGCCAGCAGACTTCTTCACAATGAGCAGTTCTTC
CDR3aa: CASRLLHNEQFF

j_gene: TRBJ2-3
v_gene: TRBV5-1
len: 14
d_gene: .
abundance: few
CDR3nt: TGCGCCAGCAGCATCCCCGAGAGCACAGATACGCAGTATTTT
CDR3aa: CASSIPESTDTQYF

j_gene: TRBJ2-3
v_gene: TRBV7-9
len: 14
d_gene: TRBD1
abundance: .
CDR3nt: TGTGCCAGCACCCAGACAGGGGGTGGTGATACGCAGTATTTT
CDR3aa: CASTQTGGGDTQYF

j_gene: TRBJ1-2
v_gene: TRBV11-2
len: 15
d_gene: TRBD1
abundance: few
CDR3nt: TGTGCCAGCAGCTTCGGACAGGCCCAACGCAGTGGCTACACCTTC
CDR3aa: CASSFGQAQRSGYTF

j_gene: TRBJ2-1
v_gene: TRBV29-1
len: 15
d_gene: .
abundance: many
CDR3nt: TGCAGCGTCCGACGGACCGGACGATTGGACAATGAGCAGTTCTTC
CDR3aa: CSVRRTGRLDNEQFF

j_gene: TRBJ2-3
v_gene: TRBV15
len: 20
d_gene: TRBD2
abundance: .
CDR3nt: TGTGCCACCAGCAGAGACGGACCTGGAGAGGCGGGGGGACGTCAAGATACGCAGTATTTT
CDR3aa: CATSRDGPGEAGGRQDTQYF

j_gene: TRBJ2-4
v_gene: TRBV7-2
len: 16
d_gene: TRBD1
abundance: .
CDR3nt: TGTGCCAGCAGCTTAGGGACAGGGGTTAAAAAAAACATTCAGTACTTC
CDR3aa: CASSLGTGVKKNIQYF

j_gene: TRBJ1-2
v_gene: TRBV3-1
len: 16
d_gene: TRBD1
abundance: few
CDR3nt: TGTGCCAGCAGCCCCAACAGGGGGTTTAGGGACTATGGCTACACCTTC
CDR3aa: CASSPNRGFRDYGYTF

j_gene: TRBJ2-3
v_gene: TRBV6-1
len: 15
d_gene: TRBD2
abundance: many
CDR3nt: TGTGCCAGCAGTCCAGGATCCGGGGGGGCAGATACGCAGTATTTT
CDR3aa: CASSPGSGGADTQYF

j_gene: TRBJ1-1
v_gene: TRBV20-1
len: 13
d_gene: .
abundance: few
CDR3nt: TGCAGTGCCCTGACGGTGGGTAACACTGAAGCTTTCTTT
CDR3aa: CSALTVGNTEAFF

j_gene: TRBJ2-3
v_gene: TRBV9
len: 16
d_gene: .
abundance: .
CDR3nt: TGTGCCAGCAGCGTAGCAGGGCGGGTGGGCACAGATACGCAGTATTTT
CDR3aa: CASSVAGRVGTDTQYF

j_gene: TRBJ2-3
v_gene: TRBV20-1
len: 16
d_gene: .
abundance: few
CDR3nt: TGCAGTGCTAGAGCGAGGGGGGACCCCCGCCCAGATACGCAGTATTTT
CDR3aa: CSARARGDPRPDTQYF

j_gene: TRBJ1-1
v_gene: TRBV7-9
len: 15
d_gene: .
abundance: .
CDR3nt: TGTGCCAGCAGCTTAGTAGGGACAATGAACACTGAAGCTTTCTTT
CDR3aa: CASSLVGTMNTEAFF

j_gene: TRBJ2-6
v_gene: TRBV6-2/TRBV6-3
len: 17
d_gene: TRBD1
abundance: few
CDR3nt: TGTGCCAGCAGCTCGGGACAGGGACGATCTGGGGCCAACGTCCTGACTTTC
CDR3aa: CASSSGQGRSGANVLTF

j_gene: TRBJ2-1
v_gene: TRBV20-1
len: 13
d_gene: .
abundance: few
CDR3nt: TGCAGTGCTCCCCAACTAGGCGGTGGTGAGCAGTTCTTC
CDR3aa: CSAPQLGGGEQFF

j_gene: TRBJ2-5
v_gene: TRBV18
len: 14
d_gene: .
abundance: .
CDR3nt: TGTGCCAGCTCCCCTTCACCGGTAAAAGAGACCCAGTACTTC
CDR3aa: CASSPSPVKETQYF

j_gene: TRBJ2-3
v_gene: TRBV7-6
len: 17
d_gene: .
abundance: .
CDR3nt: TGTGCCAGCAGCCCGTTGTGGGGGGAAGCTAGCACAGATACGCAGTATTTT
CDR3aa: CASSPLWGEASTDTQYF

j_gene: TRBJ1-2
v_gene: TRBV7-2
len: 13
d_gene: .
abundance: .
CDR3nt: TGTGCCAGCAGCAGTTCAATCGTCTATGGCTACACCTTC
CDR3aa: CASSSSIVYGYTF

j_gene: TRBJ2-3
v_gene: TRBV2
len: 15
d_gene: TRBD2
abundance: few
CDR3nt: TGTGCCAGCAGCGAACTAGCGGGGGGGCTTAGTACGCAGTATTTT
CDR3aa: CASSELAGGLSTQYF

j_gene: TRBJ2-7
v_gene: TRBV12-3/TRBV12-4
len: 13
d_gene: TRBD1
abundance: .
CDR3nt: TGTGCCAGCACCGGGACAGGGACCTACGAGCAGTACTTC
CDR3aa: CASTGTGTYEQYF

j_gene: TRBJ1-1
v_gene: TRBV12-5
len: 13
d_gene: .
abundance: many
CDR3nt: TGTGCTAGTGGTTTTCTGGTGAACACTGAAGCTTTCTTT
CDR3aa: CASGFLVNTEAFF

j_gene: TRBJ1-1
v_gene: TRBV7-9
len: 13
d_gene: TRBD1
abundance: few
CDR3nt: TGTGCCAGCAGCTCCAGACAGGGCACTGAAGCTTTCTTT
CDR3aa: CASSSRQGTEAFF

j_gene: TRBJ2-5
v_gene: TRBV11-2
len: 15
d_gene: TRBD2
abundance: .
CDR3nt: TGTGCCAGCAGAGAACTAGCGGGGGGGTTTGAGACCCAGTACTTC
CDR3aa: CASRELAGGFETQYF

j_gene: TRBJ1-5
v_gene: TRBV2
len: 14
d_gene: .
abundance: many
CDR3nt: TGTGCCAGCAGTGACAACGATAGCAATCAGCCCCAGCATTTT
CDR3aa: CASSDNDSNQPQHF

j_gene: TRBJ2-2
v_gene: TRBV5-1
len: 14
d_gene: TRBD1
abundance: many
CDR3nt: TGCGCCAGCACGTCAGGGGGCGCCGGCAGGGAGCTGTTTTTT
CDR3aa: CASTSGGAGRELFF

j_gene: TRBJ2-1
v_gene: TRBV11-2
len: 13
d_gene: TRBD1
abundance: .
CDR3nt: TGTGCCAGCAGCTGGGACAGGGACAATGAGCAGTTCTTC
CDR3aa: CASSWDRDNEQFF

j_gene: TRBJ2-7
v_gene: TRBV7-8
len: 15
d_gene: .
abundance: .
CDR3nt: TGTGCCAGCAGCTTAGGAAAAGGGGCTGGCTACGAGCAGTACTTC
CDR3aa: CASSLGKGAGYEQYF

j_gene: TRBJ1-1
v_gene: TRBV7-9
len: 14
d_gene: .
abundance: many
CDR3nt: TGTGCCAGCAGCTTACCAGGTGCGAACACTGAAGCTTTCTTT
CDR3aa: CASSLPGANTEAFF

j_gene: TRBJ2-1
v_gene: TRBV5-1
len: 15
d_gene: TRBD1
abundance: .
CDR3nt: TGCGCCAGCAGCTTGGCGGGACAGGGGTATCATGAGCAGTTCTTC
CDR3aa: CASSLAGQGYHEQFF

j_gene: TRBJ1-1
v_gene: TRBV3-1
len: 13
d_gene: .
abundance: .
CDR3nt: TGTGCCAGCAGCCAGGGAGGGTTTGATGAAGCTTTCTTT
CDR3aa: CASSQGGFDEAFF

j_gene: TRBJ1-1
v_gene: TRBV12-3/TRBV12-4
len: 14
d_gene: .
abundance: .
CDR3nt: TGTGCCAGCAGTTTGAGGTGGGCAATATTTGAAGCTTTCTTT
CDR3aa: CASSLRWAIFEAFF